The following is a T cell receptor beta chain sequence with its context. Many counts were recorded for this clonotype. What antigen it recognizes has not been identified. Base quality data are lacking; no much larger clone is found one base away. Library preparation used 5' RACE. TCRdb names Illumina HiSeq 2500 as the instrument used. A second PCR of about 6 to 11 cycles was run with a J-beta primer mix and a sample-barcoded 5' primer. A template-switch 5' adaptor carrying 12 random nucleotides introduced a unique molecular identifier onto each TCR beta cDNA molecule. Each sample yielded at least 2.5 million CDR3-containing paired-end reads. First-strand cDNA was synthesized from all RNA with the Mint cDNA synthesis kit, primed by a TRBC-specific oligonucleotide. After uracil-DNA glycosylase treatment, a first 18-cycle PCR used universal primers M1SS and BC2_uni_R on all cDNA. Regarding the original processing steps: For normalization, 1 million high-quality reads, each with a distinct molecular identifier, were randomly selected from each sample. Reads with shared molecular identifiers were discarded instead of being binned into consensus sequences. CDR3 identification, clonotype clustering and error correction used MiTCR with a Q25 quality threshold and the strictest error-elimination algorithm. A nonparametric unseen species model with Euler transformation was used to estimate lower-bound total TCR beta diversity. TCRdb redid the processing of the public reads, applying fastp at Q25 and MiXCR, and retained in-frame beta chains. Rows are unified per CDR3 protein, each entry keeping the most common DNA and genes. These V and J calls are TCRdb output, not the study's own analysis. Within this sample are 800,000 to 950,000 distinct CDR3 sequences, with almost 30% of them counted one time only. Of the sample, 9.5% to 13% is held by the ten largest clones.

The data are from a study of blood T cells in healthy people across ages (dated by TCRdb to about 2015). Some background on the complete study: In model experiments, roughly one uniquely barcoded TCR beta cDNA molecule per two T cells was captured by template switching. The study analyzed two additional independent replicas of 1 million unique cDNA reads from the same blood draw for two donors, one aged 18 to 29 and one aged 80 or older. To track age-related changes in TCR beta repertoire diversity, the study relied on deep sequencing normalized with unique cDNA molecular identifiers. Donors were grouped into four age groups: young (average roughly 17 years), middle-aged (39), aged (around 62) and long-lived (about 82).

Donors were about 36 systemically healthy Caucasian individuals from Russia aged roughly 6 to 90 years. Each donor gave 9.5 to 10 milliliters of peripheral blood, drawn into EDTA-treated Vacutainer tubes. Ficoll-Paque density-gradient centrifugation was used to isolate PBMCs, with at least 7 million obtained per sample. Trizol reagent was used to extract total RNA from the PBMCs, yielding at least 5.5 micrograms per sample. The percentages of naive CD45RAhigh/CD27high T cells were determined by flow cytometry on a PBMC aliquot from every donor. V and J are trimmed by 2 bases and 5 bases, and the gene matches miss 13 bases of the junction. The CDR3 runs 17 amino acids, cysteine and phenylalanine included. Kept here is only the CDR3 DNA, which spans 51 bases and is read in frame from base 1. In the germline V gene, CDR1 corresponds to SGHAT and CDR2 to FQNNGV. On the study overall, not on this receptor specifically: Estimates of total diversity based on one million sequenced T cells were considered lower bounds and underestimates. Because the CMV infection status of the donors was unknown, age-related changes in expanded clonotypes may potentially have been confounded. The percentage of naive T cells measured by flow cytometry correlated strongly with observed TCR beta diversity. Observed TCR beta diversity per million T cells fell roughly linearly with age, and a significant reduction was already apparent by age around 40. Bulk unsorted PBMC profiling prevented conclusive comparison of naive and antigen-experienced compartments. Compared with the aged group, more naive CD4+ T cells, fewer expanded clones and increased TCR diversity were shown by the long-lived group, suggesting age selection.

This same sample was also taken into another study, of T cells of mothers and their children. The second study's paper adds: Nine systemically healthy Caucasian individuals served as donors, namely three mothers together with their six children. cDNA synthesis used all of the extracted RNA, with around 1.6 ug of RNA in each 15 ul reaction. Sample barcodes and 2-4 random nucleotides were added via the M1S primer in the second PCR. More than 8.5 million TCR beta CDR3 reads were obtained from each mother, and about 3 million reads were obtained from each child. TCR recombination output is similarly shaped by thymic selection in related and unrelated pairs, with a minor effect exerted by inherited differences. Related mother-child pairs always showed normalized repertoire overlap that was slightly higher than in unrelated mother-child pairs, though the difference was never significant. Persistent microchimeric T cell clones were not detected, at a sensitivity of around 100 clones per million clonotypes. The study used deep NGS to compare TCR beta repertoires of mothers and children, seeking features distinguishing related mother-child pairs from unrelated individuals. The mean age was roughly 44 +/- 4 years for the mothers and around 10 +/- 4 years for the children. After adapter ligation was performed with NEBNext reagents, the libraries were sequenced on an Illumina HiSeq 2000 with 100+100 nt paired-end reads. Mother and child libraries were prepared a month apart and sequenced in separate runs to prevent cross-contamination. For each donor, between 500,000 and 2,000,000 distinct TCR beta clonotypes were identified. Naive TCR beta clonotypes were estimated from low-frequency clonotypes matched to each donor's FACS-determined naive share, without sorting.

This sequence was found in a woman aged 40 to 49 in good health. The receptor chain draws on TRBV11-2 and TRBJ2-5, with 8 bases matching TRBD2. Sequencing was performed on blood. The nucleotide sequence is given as TGTGCCAGCAGCTTAAACGCGGGGGTGACTAGCGTGGAGACCCAGTACTTC. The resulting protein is CASSLNAGVTSVETQYF.